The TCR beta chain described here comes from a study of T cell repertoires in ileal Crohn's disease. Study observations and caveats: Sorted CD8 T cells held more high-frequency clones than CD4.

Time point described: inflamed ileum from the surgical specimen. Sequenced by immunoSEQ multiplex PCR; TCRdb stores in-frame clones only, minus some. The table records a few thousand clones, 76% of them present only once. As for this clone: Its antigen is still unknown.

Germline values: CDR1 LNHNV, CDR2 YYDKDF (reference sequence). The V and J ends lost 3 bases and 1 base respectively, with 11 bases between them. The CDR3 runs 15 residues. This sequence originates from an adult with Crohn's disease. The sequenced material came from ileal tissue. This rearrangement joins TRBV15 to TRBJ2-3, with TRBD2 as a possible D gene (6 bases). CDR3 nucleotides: TGTGCCACCAGCAGGGGGGGAATGGGCACAGATACGCAGTATTTT. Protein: CATSRGGMGTDTQYF.